The text below deals with one TCR beta chain. Antigen unknown. Profiled with immunoSEQ multiplex PCR; TCRdb holds only in-frame clones, not every one. The sample carries around 50,000 clones, about four fifths recorded once. The data were taken from a study of OX40 agonist ivuxolimab in advanced cancers. Study in general: Under the entry rules, prior anti-PD-1, anti-PD-L1 or anti-CTLA-4 therapy was allowed, and approximately 36% had some.

The CDR3 is 13 amino acids. Germline-derived CDR1 and CDR2 are LNHDA and SQIVND (reference sequence). The V end was cut by 3 bases, the J end by 3 bases, with 6 bases between. Regarding the study as a whole: Not determined was the antigen specificity of the expanded peripheral T cells. Some nonresponders likewise displayed low normalized T-cell clonal expansion.

The receptor's source is an adult with an advanced solid tumor such as melanoma, head and neck, liver or kidney cancer. Sequencing was performed on CD4+ or CD8+ T cells sorted from blood, taken in a trial of the OX40 agonist ivuxolimab. This chain uses TRBV19 with TRBJ1-5; D is uncertain. The DNA of the CDR3 is TGTGCCAGTAGTATGAGTCACAATCAGCCCCAGCATTTT. Translation: CASSMSHNQPQHF.